Listed here are 13 T cell receptor beta chains from one sample, sequenced in a study of blood T cell repertoires in COVID-19. TCRdb's copy holds only in-frame clones and misses some; the assay was immunoSEQ multiplex PCR. Of about 120,000 clones in the sample, more than 60% were seen once. Sequencing used peripheral blood. The receptors here all came from a man in his 70s with acute or convalescent COVID-19.

This clone was seen a handful of times. The chain joins TRBV28 to TRBJ2-6; 8 bases line up with TRBD1. The germline CDR1 and CDR2 sequences are MDHEN and SYDVKM. V shed 5 bases, J shed 2 bases, and the junction held 5 bases outside the gene matches. The CDR3 contains 16 residues. The CDR3 here is CASSRTGSPGANVLTF. CDR3 bases: TGTGCCAGCAGTAGGACAGGGAGTCCTGGGGCCAACGTCCTGACTTTC.

This clone was counted only a few times. The CDR3 protein is CASSLASGGLNTGELFF. The CDR3 DNA reads as TGTGCCAGCAGCTTGGCTAGCGGGGGACTGAACACCGGGGAGCTGTTTTTT. The rearrangement joins TRBV5-5 to TRBJ2-2; the match to TRBD2 covers 10 bases. After removal of 0 bases from V and 1 base from J, the junction contained 3 bases not matched to a gene. The CDR3 spans 17 residues. Germline V gives CDR1 SGHKS, CDR2 YYEKEE (reference sequence).

The rearrangement uses TRBV6-5 and TRBJ1-2; 7 bases line up with TRBD1. Trimming cost V 6 bases and J 4 bases; bases outside gene matches: 11. CDR3 length: 15 amino acids. Germline V CDR1 and CDR2: MNHEY, SVGAGI. Here the CDR3 DNA reads TGTGCCAGCAGCCAATTGGGGGGACAGACCTATGGCTACACCTTC. As protein: CASSQLGGQTYGYTF.

This sequence joins TRBV3-1 (or the pseudogene TRBV3-2) and TRBJ1-2, with D perhaps matching TRBD1 (5 bases). The CDR3 length is 15 residues. Germline V gene lookup returns CDR1 LGHDT and CDR2 YNNKEL (reference sequence). Trimming took off 5 bases at V and 4 bases at J, with 17 bases between the two ends. CDR3 coding DNA: TGTGCCAGCAGCGTCTCCCTGGGACTTATCTATGGCTACACCTTC. It codes for CASSVSLGLIYGYTF.

J is TRBJ1-1 and V is TRBV12-3 or TRBV12-4; D gene unclear. Trimming took 5 bases from V and 5 from J, leaving 9 bases between them. CDR3 length equals 12 residues. The CDR3 region has the DNA TGTGCCAGCAGTCTAACCGGGACTGAAGCTTTCTTT. Its translation is CASSLTGTEAFF.

V and J are TRBV5-1 and TRBJ1-2; 8 positions agree with TRBD1. After removal of 0 bases from V and 4 bases from J, the junction contained 2 bases not matched to a gene. Germline assignment: CDR1 SGHRS and CDR2 YFSETQ. The CDR3 spans 14 residues. The CDR3 DNA reads TGCGCCAGCAGCTTGGGACAGGGGACCTATGGCTACACCTTC. It is translated as CASSLGQGTYGYTF.

The genes are TRBV2 and TRBJ2-3, with 9 nucleotides matching TRBD2. The CDR3 is made up of 16 amino acids. Germline V gene sequence: CDR1 SNHLY, CDR2 FYNNEI. Trimming removed 4 bases from V and 5 bases from J; junction bases left unmatched: 10. Here the CDR3 DNA reads TGTGCCAGCAGTGGCTTACCTAGCGGGGCGGGAGATACGCAGTATTTT. Protein: CASSGLPSGAGDTQYF.

This rearrangement joins TRBV7-3 to TRBJ2-2; possibly TRBD1 for D (6 bases). CDR3 length equals 13 residues. CDR1 is SGHTA, CDR2 FQGTGA, per germline. V dropped 3 bases and J dropped 6 bases, with 8 bases sitting between them. The CDR3 sequence: CASSFTGSGELFF. Written as DNA, the CDR3 is TGTGCCAGCAGCTTTACAGGGTCCGGGGAGCTGTTTTTT.

The V gene is TRBV5-1, the J gene TRBJ2-1; 14 bases fit TRBD2. In germline, CDR1 is SGHRS, CDR2 YFSETQ. J was trimmed by 8 bases and V by 3 bases; bases with no gene match: 10. The CDR3 is made up of 17 amino acids. The CDR3, as DNA: TGCGCCAGCAGCTCGTCGCGACTAGCGGGGGGGCTCGATGAGCAGTTCTTC. Its translation is CASSSSRLAGGLDEQFF.

The V gene is TRBV5-1, the J gene TRBJ1-1; maybe TRBD1 (5 bases). Per germline, CDR1 SGHRS and CDR2 YFSETQ. CDR3 length: 14 residues. The V end was cut by 1 base, the J end by 0 bases, with 7 bases between. The CDR3 bases are TGCGCCAGCAGCTTGACAGGTCTGAACACTGAAGCTTTCTTT. This gives the protein CASSLTGLNTEAFF.

This clone was observed a few times. The chain combines TRBV5-1 with TRBJ2-3, with 9 positions matching TRBD1. Germline CDR1 is SGHRS and CDR2 is YFSETQ. The CDR3 length is 18 residues. The ends lost 4 bases at V and 0 bases at J; junction bases unmatched: 12. CDR3 sequence (DNA): TGCGCCAGCAGCACAGGGGGCGCACAGTATCGTAGCACAGATACGCAGTATTTT. Residues: CASSTGGAQYRSTDTQYF.

V and J are TRBV30 and TRBJ1-3, with 8 bases aligning to TRBD1. CDR1 and CDR2 (germline): GTSNPN, SVGIG (reference sequence). The CDR3 spans 16 residues. V lost 6 bases, J lost 1 base, and 11 bases stayed unmatched. The CDR3 bases are TGTGCCTGCGTACTCGGACAGGGACTTTCTGGAAACACCATATATTTT. Residues: CACVLGQGLSGNTIYF.

In its sample, this clone was seen a few times. This chain connects TRBV7-2 to TRBJ2-7; 13 bases agree with TRBD2. CDR3 length: 15 residues. Germline CDR1 and CDR2: SGHTA and FQGNSA. V shed 3 bases and J 4 bases; nucleotides not matched to a gene: 3. CDR3 coding DNA: TGTGCCAGCAGCTTTGGGACTAGCGGGGAATACGAGCAGTACTTC. Translating it yields CASSFGTSGEYEQYF.